The 21 T cell receptor beta chains reported below all come from one sample, sequenced in a study of T cells expressing NK-cell markers. After re-calling the 5' RACE reads, TCRdb lists one entry per CDR3 protein, DNA absent. Here the sample table reports about 540,000 distinct CDR3 sequences. The sequencing sample was made of blood T cells: a sorted CD56 or NKG2C T cell subset, CD4+ or CD8+ T cells, or bulk PBMC T cells (not recorded which). The source of these receptors is a man aged 18 to 30 in good health.

V gene TRBV6-2 or TRBV6-3 combines with J gene TRBJ2-1; no DNA is available, so the TRBD1 call from TCRdb remains unchecked. CDR1 MNHEY and CDR2 SVGEGT come from the germline V gene. CDR3 size: 12 residues. CDR3 region: CASSPVGLEQFF.

The chain has TRBV28 and TRBJ2-6; TCRdb designates TRBD1, a call that cannot be tested without DNA. This CDR3 is built from 17 residues. Germline V CDR1 and CDR2: MDHEN, SYDVKM. The CDR3 region is CASSPMGSGSGANVLTF.

The J gene is TRBJ1-1, the V gene TRBV18; TCRdb designates TRBD1, a call that cannot be tested without DNA. This CDR3 region has 16 residues. Germline CDR1 KGHSH, CDR2 LQKENI. The CDR3 reads CASSKGTGQLNTEAFF.

The chain's CDR3 is CASSDRQRGGELFF. The chain uses TRBV13 and TRBJ2-2. The CDR3 totals 14 residues. The germline gives CDR1 PRHDT, CDR2 FYEKMQ (reference sequence).

This rearrangement joins TRBV18 to TRBJ2-1; TCRdb indicates TRBD1, and absent DNA this call remains unverified. Germline V gene sequence: CDR1 KGHSH, CDR2 LQKENI. This CDR3 is 16 amino acids long. CDR3 sequence reads: CASSIWAGGTTNEQFF.

This chain uses TRBV29-1 with TRBJ1-4; TCRdb lists TRBD1, though no DNA is available to test this call. Germline V CDR1 and CDR2: SQVTM, ANQGSEA. The CDR3 runs 14 residues. The CDR3 sequence is CSVAPGGYNEKLFF.

This sequence joins TRBV4-2 and TRBJ2-7; TCRdb names TRBD1, which stays unverified in the absence of DNA. The CDR3 totals 15 residues. Germline lookup yields CDR1 LGHNA and CDR2 YNFKEQ. CDR3 in amino acids: CASSQATGGSYEQYF.

The CDR3 sequence: CASSLSVRNEQFF. The chain recombines TRBV11-2 with TRBJ2-1. Germline V gives CDR1 SGHAT, CDR2 FQNNGV. The CDR3 loop spans 13 amino acids.

This chain's CDR3 is CASSEPAGGHYEQYF. The rearrangement joins TRBV11-2 to TRBJ2-7; lacking DNA, the TRBD2 call made by TCRdb goes unchecked. The CDR3 has 15 amino acids. CDR1 SGHAT and CDR2 FQNNGV come from the germline V gene.

This chain joins TRBV6-5 and TRBJ2-3; TCRdb's assignment of TRBD1 cannot be checked, as there is no DNA. There are 17 residues in the CDR3. Germline V gene sequence: CDR1 MNHEY, CDR2 SVGAGI. The CDR3: CASSYAKPGQGTDTQYF.

This CDR3 reads CASRKEGGGYGYTF. V gene TRBV25-1 combines with J gene TRBJ1-2. Germline V gene data show CDR1 as MGHDK and CDR2 as SYGVNS. The CDR3 consists of 14 residues.

The rearrangement uses TRBV20-1 and TRBJ2-3. There are 12 residues in the CDR3. The germline V gene encodes CDR1 DFQATT and CDR2 SNEGSKA (reference sequence). The CDR3 spells CSAIVWADTQYF.

J is TRBJ2-4 and V is TRBV6-1; with no DNA, the TCRdb D assignment of TRBD1 cannot be verified. CDR3 size: 13 residues. Germline V gene sequence: CDR1 MNHNS, CDR2 SASEGT. CDR3: CASRPGAKNIQYF.

The chain joins TRBV7-9 to TRBJ2-1; TCRdb gives TRBD2 as the D gene, but with no DNA this cannot be confirmed. Germline CDR1 reads SEHNR; CDR2 reads FQNEAQ (reference sequence). The CDR3 has 14 amino acids. The CDR3 sequence: CASSLVSGSVEQFF.

The chain recombines TRBV27 with TRBJ2-1; no DNA is available, so the TRBD1 call from TCRdb remains unchecked. This CDR3 has 17 residues. The germline CDR1 and CDR2 sequences are MNHEY and SMNVEV (reference sequence). The CDR3 region is CASSLSMFSGPGNEQFF.

The chain uses TRBV7-9 and TRBJ2-5. CDR1 is SEHNR, CDR2 FQNEAQ, per germline (reference sequence). This CDR3 region has 14 residues. The CDR3 loop is CASSLASAWETQYF. Together with reference TRBV7-9 and TRBJ2-5, the CDR3 gives the full variable domain: DTGVSQNPRHKITKRGQNVTFRCDPISEHNRLYWYRQTLGQGPEFLTYFQNEAQLEKSRLLSDRFSAERPKGSFSTLEIQRTEQGDSAMYLCASSLASAWETQYFGPGTRLLVL.

The V gene is TRBV4-1, the J gene TRBJ2-3; TCRdb designates TRBD1, a call that cannot be tested without DNA. Germline V gene sequence: CDR1 MGHRA, CDR2 YSYEKL. The CDR3 loop spans 15 amino acids. The CDR3 sequence is CASSQGQGVADTQYF.

V and J are TRBV20-1 and TRBJ2-1; TCRdb returns TRBD1, unconfirmable since there is no DNA. Germline CDR1 and CDR2: DFQATT and SNEGSKA (reference sequence). The CDR3 sequence is 16 residues long. The CDR3 sequence is CSARTGEQGAYNEQFF.

This chain joins TRBV7-9 and TRBJ2-4; TCRdb picks TRBD2, but there is no DNA to check that call. The CDR3 consists of 16 residues. Per germline, CDR1 SEHNR and CDR2 FQNEAQ (reference sequence). The CDR3 spells CASSLETSGRRDIQYF.

The genes are TRBV7-2 and TRBJ2-1; TCRdb names TRBD2, which stays unverified in the absence of DNA. The germline V gene has CDR1 SGHTA and CDR2 FQGNSA. The CDR3 consists of 11 residues. The CDR3 spells CALAVHNEQFF. The complete variable domain, with remaining parts taken from reference TRBV7-2 and TRBJ2-1, reads GAGVSQSPSNKVTEKGKDVELRCDPISGHTALYWYRQSLGQGLEFLIYFQGNSAPDKSGLPSDRFSAERTGGSVSTLTIQRTQQEDSAVYLCALAVHNEQFFGPGTRLTVL.

V gene TRBV6-5 combines with J gene TRBJ2-5; the TCRdb call, TRBD1, lacks DNA for checking. Germline CDR1 is MNHEY and CDR2 is SVGAGI. The CDR3 has 14 residues. The chain's CDR3 is CASSFQGQKETQYF.